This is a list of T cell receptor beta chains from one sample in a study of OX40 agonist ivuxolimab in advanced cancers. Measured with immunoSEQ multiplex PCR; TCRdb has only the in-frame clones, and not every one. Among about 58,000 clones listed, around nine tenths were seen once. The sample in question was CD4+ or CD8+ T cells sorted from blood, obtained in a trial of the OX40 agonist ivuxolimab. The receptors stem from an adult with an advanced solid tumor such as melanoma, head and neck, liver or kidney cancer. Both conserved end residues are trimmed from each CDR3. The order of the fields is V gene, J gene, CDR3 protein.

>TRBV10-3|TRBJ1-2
AISEGPDYGYT
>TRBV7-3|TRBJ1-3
ASSTGTGDGNTIY
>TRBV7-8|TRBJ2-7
ASSLGRWAGSHEQY
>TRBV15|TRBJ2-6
ATSRDGASGANVLT
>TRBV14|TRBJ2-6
ASSPGGAGANVLT
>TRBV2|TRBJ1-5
ASSVEADSNQPQH
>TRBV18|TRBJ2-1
ASSPREGNEQF
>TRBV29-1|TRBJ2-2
SVGLHTGELF
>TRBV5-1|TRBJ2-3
ASSLWGASTDTQY
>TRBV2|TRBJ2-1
ASSEELAGANEQF
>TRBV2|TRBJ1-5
ASSTAANQPQH
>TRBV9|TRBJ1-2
ASSPRTGANYGYT
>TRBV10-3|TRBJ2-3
AIAPGLSTDTQY
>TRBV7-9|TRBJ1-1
ASSSTEAF
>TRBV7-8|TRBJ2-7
ASSPNPHSSYEQY
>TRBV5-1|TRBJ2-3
ASSGAEGGPDTQY
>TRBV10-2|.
ASSENVGYEQY
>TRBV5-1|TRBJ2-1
ASSLLPGLAGNEQF
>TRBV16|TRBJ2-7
ASSHPDPYYEQY
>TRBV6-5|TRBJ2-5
ASGPGGAETQY
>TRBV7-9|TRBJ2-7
ASTANEGEQY
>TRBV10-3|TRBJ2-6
AISSRGIGANVLT
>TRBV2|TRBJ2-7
ASRGLAVYEQY
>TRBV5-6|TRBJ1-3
ASSWRRGSGNTIY
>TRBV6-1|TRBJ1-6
ASNPVGSAGSPLH
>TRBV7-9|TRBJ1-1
ASSSTGTEAF
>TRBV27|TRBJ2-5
ASSSGLAGGRKETQY
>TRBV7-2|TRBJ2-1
ASSLGLAGVSEQF
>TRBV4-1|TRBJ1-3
ASSQLFGAGNTIY
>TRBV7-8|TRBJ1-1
ASSLPIRAGELITEAF
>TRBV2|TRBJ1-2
ASRGSNYGYT
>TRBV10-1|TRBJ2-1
ASSESNGVSEQF
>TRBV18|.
ASSPPSGNEQY
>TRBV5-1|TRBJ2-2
ASIRGRNTGELF
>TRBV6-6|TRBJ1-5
ASSVDNQPQH
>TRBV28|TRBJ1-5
ASSSHYSNQPQH
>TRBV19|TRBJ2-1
ASSNEIAGGIYNEQF
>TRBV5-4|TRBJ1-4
ASSFVDRGRGEKLF
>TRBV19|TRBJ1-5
ASSIGTGGHQPQH
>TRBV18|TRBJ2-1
ASSQGGSYNEQF
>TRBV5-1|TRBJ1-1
ASSFTGANTEAF
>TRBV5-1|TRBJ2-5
ASSFSGLEETQY